The 18 T cell receptor beta chains presented below share a single source sample, sequenced in a study of blood T cell repertoires in COVID-19. The data were produced by immunoSEQ multiplex PCR, yet TCRdb's version contains in-frame clones alone and is incomplete. In the table there are 90,000 to 110,000 clones, 80% to 90% of which are singletons. Sequences were obtained from peripheral blood. The source of these receptors is a human donor in a cohort sampled during active COVID-19.

The V gene is TRBV28, the J gene TRBJ1-3; no definite D call. V was pared by 5 bases and J by 4 bases, with 12 bases between. There are 14 residues in the CDR3. Per the germline V gene, CDR1 is MDHEN and CDR2 is SYDVKM. Here the CDR3 reads CASSVEMRGNTIYF. CDR3 nucleotide sequence: TGTGCCAGCAGTGTAGAAATGCGGGGAAACACCATATATTTT. Full variable domain (rest looked up from reference TRBV28 and TRBJ1-3): DVKVTQSSRYLVKRTGEKVFLECVQDMDHENMFWYRQDPGLGLRLIYFSYDVKMKEKGDIPEGYSVSREKKERFSLILESASTNQTSMYLCASSVEMRGNTIYFGEGSWLTVV.

The V gene is TRBV15, the J gene TRBJ2-7; D unclear. Trimming took off 0 bases at V and 1 base at J, with 4 bases between the two ends. This CDR3 comprises 13 residues. The germline CDR1 and CDR2 sequences are LNHNV and YYDKDF (reference sequence). The CDR3 coding sequence is TGTGCCACCAGCAGAGACAGGTCCTACGAGCAGTACTTC. This sequence encodes CATSRDRSYEQYF.

This clone was detected once. This sequence joins TRBV15 and TRBJ2-7; 10 bases map to TRBD2. V dropped 3 bases and J dropped 2; count of bases not matched to a gene: 1. Germline V gives CDR1 LNHNV, CDR2 YYDKDF (reference sequence). The CDR3 spans 14 residues. The CDR3 loop reads CATSRSGRAYEQYF. The CDR3 DNA sequence: TGTGCCACCAGCAGGAGCGGGAGGGCCTACGAGCAGTACTTC.

The rearrangement links TRBV21-1 to TRBJ2-1; the table calls TRBD1, which could not be checked here. TRBV21-1 is marked as a pseudogene. This CDR3 is 16 amino acids long. Here the CDR3 reads CASSKMGAHSYNEQFF. The CDR3 DNA is TGTGCCAGCAGCAAGATGGGGGCGCACTCCTACAATGAGCAGTTCTTC.

The V gene is TRBV7-9, the J gene TRBJ1-2; D remains unclear. With 4 bases removed from V and 3 bases from J, the gap between germline ends came to 12 bases. The CDR3 extends over 14 amino acids. Germline lookup yields CDR1 SEHNR and CDR2 FQNEAQ (reference sequence). CDR3 protein: CASSSNRDYYGYTF. The CDR3 DNA is TGTGCCAGCAGCTCAAACCGGGATTACTATGGCTACACCTTC.

V is TRBV5-1 and J is TRBJ2-7, with TRBD2 as a possible D gene (6 bases). In germline, CDR1 is SGHRS, CDR2 YFSETQ. The CDR3 has 15 amino acids. The V end was cut by 4 bases, the J end by 3 bases, with 17 bases between. Written as DNA, the CDR3 is TGCGCCAGCAGCCTTGGCCCGGCCGGGAGCTACGAGCAGTACTTC. It yields the protein CASSLGPAGSYEQYF. Variable domain in full (rest from reference TRBV5-1 and TRBJ2-7): KAGVTQTPRYLIKTRGQQVTLSCSPISGHRSVSWYQQTPGQGLQFLFEYFSETQRNKGNFPGRFSGRQFSNSRSEMNVSTLELGDSALYLCASSLGPAGSYEQYFGPGTRLTVT.

The chain combines TRBV5-1 with TRBJ2-5, with TRBD2 identical over 15 bases. The length of the CDR3 is 15 residues. V shed 5 bases and J 5 bases; nucleotides not matched to a gene: 4. CDR1 and CDR2 from the germline V gene are SGHRS and YFSETQ. The CDR3 nucleotides are TGCGCCAGCAGTTCTGGACTAGCGGGGGGGGAGACCCAGTACTTC. It translates to CASSSGLAGGETQYF.

The chain carries TRBV19 and TRBJ2-2; tentatively, D is TRBD2 (6 bases). V shed 6 bases and J shed 6 bases, with 17 bases lying between them. Germline V lookup: CDR1 LNHDA, CDR2 SQIVND (reference sequence). The length of the CDR3 is 15 residues. As DNA, the CDR3 is TGTGCCAGTAGGGACGCCGGACGCGGGGCCGGGGAGCTGTTTTTT. Its protein is CASRDAGRGAGELFF.

The V and J genes are TRBV27 and TRBJ2-2; D is possibly TRBD1 (6 bases). Germline V gene sequence: CDR1 MNHEY, CDR2 SMNVEV (reference sequence). CDR3 length: 14 residues. V shed 3 bases and J shed 5 bases, with 10 bases lying between them. CDR3 in amino acids: CASSFAGDTGELFF. CDR3 nucleotides: TGTGCCAGCAGTTTCGCAGGGGATACCGGGGAGCTGTTTTTT.

The chain uses TRBV7-9 and TRBJ2-1, with TRBD2 matching over 9 bases. V lost 5 bases to trimming and J lost 8 bases; unmatched junction nucleotides: 7. Germline-derived CDR1 and CDR2 are SEHNR and FQNEAQ (reference sequence). The CDR3 is 14 amino acids. The CDR3 spells CASSPVAGVDEQFF. CDR3 nucleotides: TGTGCCAGCAGCCCTGTAGCGGGAGTCGATGAGCAGTTCTTC. The complete variable domain, with remaining parts taken from reference TRBV7-9 and TRBJ2-1, reads DTGVSQNPRHKITKRGQNVTFRCDPISEHNRLYWYRQTLGQGPEFLTYFQNEAQLEKSRLLSDRFSAERPKGSFSTLEIQRTEQGDSAMYLCASSPVAGVDEQFFGPGTRLTVL.

This sequence joins TRBV7-9 and TRBJ1-1; TRBD1 agrees at 7 bases. This CDR3 spans 17 amino acids. Germline V gives CDR1 SEHNR, CDR2 FQNEAQ (reference sequence). Trimming removed 5 bases from V and 6 bases from J; junction bases left unmatched: 18. The DNA for the CDR3 is TGTGCCAGCAGCCAAGCGACAGGGATTATTCTATCTCCTGAAGCTTTCTTT. Its translation: CASSQATGIILSPEAFF.

The chain employs TRBV2 and TRBJ1-1; 8 nucleotides line up with TRBD1. This CDR3 contains 14 residues. J lost 11 bases, V lost 6 bases, and 14 bases had no gene match. Germline V lookup: CDR1 SNHLY, CDR2 FYNNEI. CDR3 sequence reads: CASSYRTGGPLAFF. For the CDR3, the DNA is TGTGCCAGCAGCTACCGCACAGGGGGGCCGCTTGCTTTCTTT.

The CDR3 DNA is TGTGCCAGTAGGCCGTTGGCGGGGTCCACAGATACGCAGTATTTT. It codes for CASRPLAGSTDTQYF. This chain joins TRBV19 and TRBJ2-3; D is perhaps TRBD2 (6 bases). The germline V gene has CDR1 LNHDA and CDR2 SQIVND (reference sequence). The CDR3 sequence is 15 residues long. The V end was cut by 6 bases, the J end by 2 bases, with 15 bases between.

This chain links TRBV7-9 with TRBJ2-7; 8 bases match TRBD2. The CDR3 is made up of 15 amino acids. CDR1 and CDR2 (germline): SEHNR, FQNEAQ (reference sequence). Unmatched junction bases numbered 11, after V lost 4 bases and J lost 6 bases. The CDR3 DNA is TGTGCCAGCAGCTATACTCAAGCGGGAGCCGGCGAGCAGTACTTC. It specifies CASSYTQAGAGEQYF.

In this sample, this clone turned up once. The V gene is TRBV27, the J gene TRBJ1-1, with 8 bases that match TRBD1. V dropped 5 bases and J dropped 11; count of bases not matched to a gene: 10. Germline CDR1 is MNHEY and CDR2 is SMNVEV (reference sequence). The CDR3 contains 13 residues. The CDR3 region is CASSERTGRMAFF. CDR3 nucleotides: TGTGCCAGCAGTGAACGGACAGGGCGGATGGCTTTCTTT.

The rearrangement links TRBV14 to TRBJ1-1; 9 bases fit TRBD1. CDR3 length: 15 residues. V was clipped by 3 bases and J by 6 bases; unmatched bases: 8. Germline CDR1 reads SGHDN; CDR2 reads FVKESK. The CDR3 bases are TGTGCCAGCAGCCACATCGGACAGGGGAGGGCTGAAGCTTTCTTT. This translates into CASSHIGQGRAEAFF.

CDR3 protein: CASTRDRGLGNTIYF. The CDR3 coding sequence is TGTGCCAGCACCCGAGACAGGGGGCTTGGAAACACCATATATTTT. The chain links TRBV2 to TRBJ1-3; 10 nucleotides match TRBD1. This CDR3 spans 15 amino acids. Germline CDR1 reads SNHLY; CDR2 reads FYNNEI. V dropped 7 bases and J dropped 3; count of bases not matched to a gene: 6.

Only one count was recorded for this clone. The rearrangement uses TRBV5-1 and TRBJ2-7, with 8 bases that match TRBD2. J lost 1 base, V lost 6 bases, and 6 bases had no gene match. This CDR3 has 14 amino acids. From germline, CDR1 is SGHRS and CDR2 YFSETQ. The CDR3 DNA sequence: TGCGCCAGCACACTAGCGGAGGGGTCCTACGAGCAGTACTTC. Translating it yields CASTLAEGSYEQYF.